One and the same sample provided the 21 T cell receptor beta chains below, sequenced in a study of beta chain features in type 1 diabetes. Every bit of the isolated RNA underwent reverse transcription, so sequencing read expressed TCRB transcripts. Here immunoSEQ multiplex PCR was the method, and the copy in TCRdb shows in-frame clones only, minus some. The sample contains about 470,000 clones, 30% of which appear only once. The sequenced material came from naive CD4+ T cells from blood. The source of these receptors is a man between 18 and 35 years old in good health.

The J gene is TRBJ1-1, the V gene TRBV30, with TRBD1 matching over 8 bases. V lost 4 bases, J lost 2 bases, and 9 bases stayed unmatched. CDR3 length: 15 residues. CDR1 and CDR2 from the germline V gene are GTSNPN and SVGIG (reference sequence). The chain's CDR3 is CAWTTRTGRNTEAFF. The CDR3, as DNA: TGTGCCTGGACCACCCGGACAGGGAGAAACACTGAAGCTTTCTTT.

This clone was detected only a few times. The rearrangement joins TRBV25-1 to TRBJ2-5, with D perhaps being TRBD1 or TRBD2 (5 bases each). Trimming pared 2 bases from V and 4 bases from J, leaving 14 bases between. CDR3 size: 15 residues. Per germline, CDR1 MGHDK and CDR2 SYGVNS. The CDR3 sequence is CASSELATGGETQYF. DNA of the CDR3: TGTGCCAGCAGTGAACTCGCGACTGGGGGAGAGACCCAGTACTTC.

The rearrangement uses TRBV30 and TRBJ1-2; D not resolved. The CDR3 has 14 residues. The V gene's germline CDR1 is GTSNPN and CDR2 SVGIG (reference sequence). Trimming cost V 2 bases and J 2 bases, with 12 bases left between them. The CDR3 is CAWSPRVINYGYTF. The CDR3 DNA follows: TGTGCCTGGAGTCCCCGGGTGATCAACTATGGCTACACCTTC.

The chain employs TRBV20-1 and TRBJ1-1; no firm D call. There are 11 residues in the CDR3. The V gene lost 8 bases and the J gene lost 5 bases, with 12 bases spanning the gap. From germline, CDR1 is DFQATT and CDR2 SNEGSKA (reference sequence). The CDR3 DNA follows: TGCAGTAAGAATCGGGATACTGAAGCTTTCTTT. Protein product: CSKNRDTEAFF.

The gene calls are TRBV25-1 and TRBJ2-3; perhaps TRBD1 as D (5 bases). Germline loops: CDR1 MGHDK, CDR2 SYGVNS. V was clipped by 7 bases and J by 4 bases, with 9 bases between them. This CDR3 spans 12 amino acids. The CDR3 DNA follows: TGTGCCAGCACCAGGGCGGCAGATACGCAGTATTTT. This sequence encodes CASTRAADTQYF.

This chain uses TRBV20-1 with TRBJ2-7; no clear D. Trimming stripped 6 bases from V and 2 bases from J, with 5 bases between. This CDR3 region has 10 residues. Per the germline V gene, CDR1 is DFQATT and CDR2 is SNEGSKA (reference sequence). The CDR3 DNA reads TGCAGTGCCGCCACCTACGAGCAGTACTTC. This translates into CSAATYEQYF.

The genes are TRBV29-1 and TRBJ2-1, with TRBD2 matching 13 bases. The germline V gene encodes CDR1 SQVTM and CDR2 ANQGSEA. Germline trimming cut 7 bases from V and 7 bases from J; bases unmatched to any gene: 13. This CDR3 has 16 residues. DNA for the CDR3: TGCAGCGGTCGGAGCACTAGCGGGAGGGTAGGGAATGAGCAGTTCTTC. Encoded protein: CSGRSTSGRVGNEQFF.

This clone was detected only a few times. The chain combines TRBV30 with TRBJ2-1; TRBD1 aligns across 11 bases. The ends lost 3 bases at V and 4 bases at J; junction bases unmatched: 8. CDR1 is GTSNPN and CDR2 is SVGIG in the germline V gene (reference sequence). CDR3 length: 16 residues. DNA for the CDR3: TGTGCCTGGAGCGAGGGACAGGGGGACATGTACAATGAGCAGTTCTTC. The encoded protein is CAWSEGQGDMYNEQFF. Complete variable domain (other parts from reference TRBV30 and TRBJ2-1): SQTIHQWPATLVQPVGSPLSLECTVEGTSNPNLYWYRQAAGRGLQLLFYSVGIGQISSEVPQNLSASRPQDRQFILSSKKLLLSDSGFYLCAWSEGQGDMYNEQFFGPGTRLTVL.

In this sample, this clone turned up a few times. The chain uses TRBV30 and TRBJ2-7; a possible D gene is TRBD2 (7 bases). The CDR3 is 14 residues long. With 0 bases removed from V and 5 bases from J, the gap between germline ends came to 14 bases. CDR1 is GTSNPN and CDR2 is SVGIG in the germline V gene (reference sequence). CDR3 sequence (DNA): TGTGCCTGGAGTGTAGGGGGGGTCATCAACGAGCAGTACTTC. Protein: CAWSVGGVINEQYF. Variable domain in full (rest from reference TRBV30 and TRBJ2-7): SQTIHQWPATLVQPVGSPLSLECTVEGTSNPNLYWYRQAAGRGLQLLFYSVGIGQISSEVPQNLSASRPQDRQFILSSKKLLLSDSGFYLCAWSVGGVINEQYFGPGTRLTVT.

This chain uses TRBV18 with TRBJ1-1, with D perhaps matching TRBD1 (6 bases). CDR3 size: 14 residues. The V gene's germline CDR1 is KGHSH and CDR2 LQKENI. Trimming cost V 0 bases and J 8 bases, with 13 bases left between them. CDR3 loop: CASSPPLDQGEAFF. The CDR3 coding sequence is TGTGCCAGCTCACCACCGTTGGACCAGGGGGAAGCTTTCTTT.

The rearrangement uses TRBV15 and TRBJ1-2; D unclear. This CDR3 is 14 amino acids long. With 0 bases removed from V and 1 base from J, the gap between germline ends came to 6 bases. CDR1 and CDR2 (germline): LNHNV, YYDKDF (reference sequence). The CDR3: CATSRDIHNYGYTF. CDR3 nucleotide sequence: TGTGCCACCAGCAGAGATATCCATAACTATGGCTACACCTTC.

The genes are TRBV4-3 and TRBJ1-2; TRBD1 matches at 11 bases. From germline, CDR1 is LGHNA and CDR2 YSLEER. The V and J ends lost 4 bases and 4 bases, in that order; junction bases with no gene match: 2. The CDR3 length is 14 residues. The CDR3 nucleotides read TGCGCCAGCAGCCGGACAGGGGGCATCTATGGCTACACCTTC. This sequence encodes CASSRTGGIYGYTF.

The chain uses TRBV29-1 and TRBJ2-3; tentative D call: TRBD2 (6 bases). Trimming stripped 7 bases from V and 1 base from J, with 12 bases between. This CDR3 spans 13 amino acids. Germline loops: CDR1 SQVTM, CDR2 ANQGSEA. The CDR3 DNA is TGCAGCGCATCAAGCGGGCGCACAGATACGCAGTATTTT. Translating gives CSASSGRTDTQYF.

J is TRBJ2-1 and V is TRBV30; no definite D call. The germline V and J ends were trimmed by 2 bases and 0 bases, with 8 bases remaining between them. This CDR3 is built from 14 residues. Germline assignment: CDR1 GTSNPN and CDR2 SVGIG (reference sequence). The CDR3 DNA reads as TGTGCCTGGAGTTTAAGGGACTCCTACAATGAGCAGTTCTTC. Translating it yields CAWSLRDSYNEQFF.

The chain couples TRBV30 to TRBJ2-1; 8 bases are shared with TRBD2. The V segment lost 5 bases and the J segment 8 bases; nucleotides outside the gene matches: 11. CDR1 and CDR2 (germline): GTSNPN, SVGIG (reference sequence). CDR3 length equals 14 residues. CDR3 nucleotides: TGTGCCTGGGGTCGGGGACTAGACATCGATGAGCAGTTCTTC. This sequence encodes CAWGRGLDIDEQFF.

The rearrangement joins TRBV5-1 to TRBJ2-1, with TRBD2 matching 10 bases. CDR1 SGHRS and CDR2 YFSETQ come from the germline V gene. J lost 0 bases, V lost 5 bases, and 5 bases had no gene match. The CDR3 consists of 16 residues. This CDR3 is CASRRVAGGSYNEQFF. The CDR3 DNA reads TGCGCCAGCAGGAGAGTAGCGGGAGGCTCCTACAATGAGCAGTTCTTC. The whole variable domain, filled in from reference TRBV5-1 and TRBJ2-1, reads KAGVTQTPRYLIKTRGQQVTLSCSPISGHRSVSWYQQTPGQGLQFLFEYFSETQRNKGNFPGRFSGRQFSNSRSEMNVSTLELGDSALYLCASRRVAGGSYNEQFFGPGTRLTVL.

The sample holds a few counts of this clone. This rearrangement joins TRBV4-1 to TRBJ1-2, with D possibly being TRBD1 (5 bases). Germline values: CDR1 MGHRA, CDR2 YSYEKL. Trimming pared 4 bases from V and 0 bases from J, leaving 18 bases between. This CDR3 contains 17 residues. CDR3 nucleotides: TGCGCCAGCAGCCCACGAGATAGGGGAATTGCTAACTATGGCTACACCTTC. This gives the protein CASSPRDRGIANYGYTF.

The chain employs TRBV4-2 and TRBJ2-7; a possible D gene is TRBD1 (5 bases). The CDR3 has 15 residues. Germline V gives CDR1 LGHNA, CDR2 YNFKEQ. V was shortened by 0 bases and J by 3 bases, with 12 bases between the two germline ends. The CDR3: CASSQDLRDLYEQYF. Written as DNA, the CDR3 is TGTGCCAGCAGCCAAGATCTCAGGGATCTCTACGAGCAGTACTTC.

The table lists this clone with a few counts. The chain has TRBV30 and TRBJ1-2, with 8 nucleotides matching TRBD1. The length of the CDR3 is 14 residues. Germline CDR1 and CDR2: GTSNPN and SVGIG (reference sequence). V lost 0 bases and J lost 8; bases outside the gene matches: 8. The CDR3 DNA sequence: TGTGCCTGGAGTGTACGGACAGGGACCTACGGCTACACCTTC. Its protein is CAWSVRTGTYGYTF. Filled out from reference TRBV30 and TRBJ1-2, the complete variable domain reads SQTIHQWPATLVQPVGSPLSLECTVEGTSNPNLYWYRQAAGRGLQLLFYSVGIGQISSEVPQNLSASRPQDRQFILSSKKLLLSDSGFYLCAWSVRTGTYGYTFGSGTRLTVV.

The V gene is TRBV30, the J gene TRBJ2-3, with 14 bases matching TRBD2. Trimming removed 4 bases from V and 2 bases from J; junction bases left unmatched: 14. Per germline, CDR1 GTSNPN and CDR2 SVGIG (reference sequence). CDR3 length equals 19 residues. The CDR3, as DNA: TGTGCCTGGAACGAAGGACTAGCGGGAGGCCCCTGGATCACAGATACGCAGTATTTT. It specifies CAWNEGLAGGPWITDTQYF.

This clone came up once. This chain links TRBV5-1 with TRBJ2-3; tentative D call: TRBD2 (6 bases). V shed 2 bases and J shed 6 bases, with 13 bases lying between them. The CDR3 has 14 residues. Looked up from germline, CDR1 is SGHRS and CDR2 is YFSETQ. The CDR3 reads CASSLNPGADTQYF. The CDR3 bases are TGCGCCAGCAGCTTAAATCCGGGAGCCGATACGCAGTATTTT.